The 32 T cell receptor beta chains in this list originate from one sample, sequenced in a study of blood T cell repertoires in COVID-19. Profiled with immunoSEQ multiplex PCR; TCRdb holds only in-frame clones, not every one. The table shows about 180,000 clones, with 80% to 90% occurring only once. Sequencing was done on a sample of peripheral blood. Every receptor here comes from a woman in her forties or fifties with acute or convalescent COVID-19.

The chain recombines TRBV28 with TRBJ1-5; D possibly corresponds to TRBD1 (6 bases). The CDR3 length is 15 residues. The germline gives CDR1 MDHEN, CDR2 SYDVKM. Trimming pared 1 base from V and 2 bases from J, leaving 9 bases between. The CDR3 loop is CASSLYKGGNQPQHF. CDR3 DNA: TGTGCCAGCAGTTTATATAAGGGGGGCAATCAGCCCCAGCATTTT.

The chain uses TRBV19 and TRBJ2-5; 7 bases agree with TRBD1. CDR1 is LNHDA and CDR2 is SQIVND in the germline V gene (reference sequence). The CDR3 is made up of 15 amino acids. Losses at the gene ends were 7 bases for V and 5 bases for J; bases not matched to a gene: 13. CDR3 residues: CASTPTGVSLETQYF. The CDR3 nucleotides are TGTGCCAGTACCCCCACAGGGGTAAGTCTGGAGACCCAGTACTTC. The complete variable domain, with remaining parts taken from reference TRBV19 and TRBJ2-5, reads DGGITQSPKYLFRKEGQNVTLSCEQNLNHDAMYWYRQDPGQGLRLIYYSQIVNDFQKGDIAEGYSVSREKKESFPLTVTSAQKNPTAFYLCASTPTGVSLETQYFGPGTRLLVL.

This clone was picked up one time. CDR3 sequence (DNA): TGTGCCAGCAGCGTCTGGAGGGATGATATGAACACTGAAGCTTTCTTT. This gives the protein CASSVWRDDMNTEAFF. The genes are TRBV9 and TRBJ1-1; D is ambiguous. The CDR3 extends over 16 amino acids. Trimming stripped 2 bases from V and 0 bases from J, with 14 bases between. Germline loops: CDR1 SGDLS, CDR2 YYNGEE.

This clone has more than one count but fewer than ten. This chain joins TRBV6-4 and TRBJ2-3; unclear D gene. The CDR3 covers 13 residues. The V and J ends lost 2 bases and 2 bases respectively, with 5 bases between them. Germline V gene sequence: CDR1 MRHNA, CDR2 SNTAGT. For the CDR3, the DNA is TGTGCCAGCAGTGACGGCTTCACAGATACGCAGTATTTT. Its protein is CASSDGFTDTQYF.

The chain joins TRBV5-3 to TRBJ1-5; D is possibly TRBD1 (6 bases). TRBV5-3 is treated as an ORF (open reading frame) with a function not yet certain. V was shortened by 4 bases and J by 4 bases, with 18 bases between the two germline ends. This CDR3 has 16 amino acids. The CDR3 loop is CARSPPGGGPNQPQHF. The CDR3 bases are TGTGCCAGAAGCCCCCCGGGCGGGGGCCCAAATCAGCCCCAGCATTTT.

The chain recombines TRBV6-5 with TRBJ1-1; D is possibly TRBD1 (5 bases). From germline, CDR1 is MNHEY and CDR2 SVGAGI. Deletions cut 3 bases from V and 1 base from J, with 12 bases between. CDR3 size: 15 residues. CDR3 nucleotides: TGTGCCAGCAGTTATGCGAGACAGACGAACACTGAAGCTTTCTTT. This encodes CASSYARQTNTEAFF.

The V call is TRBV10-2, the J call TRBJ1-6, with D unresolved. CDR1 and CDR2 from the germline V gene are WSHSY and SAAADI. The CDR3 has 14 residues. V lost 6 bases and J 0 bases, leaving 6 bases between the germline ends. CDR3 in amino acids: CASSSSSYNSPLHF. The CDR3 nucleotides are TGCGCCAGCAGCTCGTCCTCCTATAATTCACCCCTCCACTTT.

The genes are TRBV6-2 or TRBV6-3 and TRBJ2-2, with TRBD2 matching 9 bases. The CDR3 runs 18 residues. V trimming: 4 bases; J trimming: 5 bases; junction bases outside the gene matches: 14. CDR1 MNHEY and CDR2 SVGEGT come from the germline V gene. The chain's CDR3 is CASSSTPFSGRGTGELFF. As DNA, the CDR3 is TGTGCCAGCAGTTCCACTCCCTTTAGCGGGAGAGGGACCGGGGAGCTGTTTTTT.

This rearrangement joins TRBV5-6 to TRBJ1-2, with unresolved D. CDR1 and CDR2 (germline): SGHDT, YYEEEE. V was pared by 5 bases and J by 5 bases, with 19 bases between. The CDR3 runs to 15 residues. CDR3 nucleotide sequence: TGTGCCAGCAGACTTGTAGCGGCAGAAGTTTATGGCTACACCTTC. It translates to CASRLVAAEVYGYTF.

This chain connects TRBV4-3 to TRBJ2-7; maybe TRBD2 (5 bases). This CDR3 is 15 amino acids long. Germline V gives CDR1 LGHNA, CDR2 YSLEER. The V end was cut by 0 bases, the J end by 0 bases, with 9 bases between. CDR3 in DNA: TGCGCCAGCAGCCAAGATAGCGCCAGCTCCTACGAGCAGTACTTC. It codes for CASSQDSASSYEQYF.

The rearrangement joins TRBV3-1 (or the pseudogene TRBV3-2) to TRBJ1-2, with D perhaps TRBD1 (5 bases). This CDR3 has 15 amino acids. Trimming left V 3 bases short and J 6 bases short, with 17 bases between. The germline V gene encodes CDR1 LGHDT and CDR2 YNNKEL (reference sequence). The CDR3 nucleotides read TGTGCCAGCAGCCACGAGGGGAGGGAATTACATGGCTACACCTTC. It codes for CASSHEGRELHGYTF.

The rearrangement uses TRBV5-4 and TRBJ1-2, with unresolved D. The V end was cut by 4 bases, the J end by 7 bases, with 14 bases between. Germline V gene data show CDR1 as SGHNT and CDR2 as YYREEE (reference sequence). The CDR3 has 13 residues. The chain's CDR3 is CASSPPTGSGYTF. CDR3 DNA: TGTGCCAGCAGCCCCCCCACGGGATCTGGCTACACCTTC.

CDR3 loop: CSVAGGDQPQHF. Written as DNA, the CDR3 is TGCAGCGTTGCGGGTGGAGATCAGCCCCAGCATTTT. This chain links TRBV29-1 with TRBJ1-5, with D unclear. Germline V gives CDR1 SQVTM, CDR2 ANQGSEA. The CDR3 sequence is 12 residues long. V was cut by 4 bases and J by 5 bases, with 9 bases left in between.

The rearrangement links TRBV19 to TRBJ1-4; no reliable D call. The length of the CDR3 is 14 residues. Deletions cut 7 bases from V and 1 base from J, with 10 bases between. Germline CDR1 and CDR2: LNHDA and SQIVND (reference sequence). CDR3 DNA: TGTGCCAGTAATTCGGGGAAAACTAATGAAAAACTGTTTTTT. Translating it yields CASNSGKTNEKLFF.

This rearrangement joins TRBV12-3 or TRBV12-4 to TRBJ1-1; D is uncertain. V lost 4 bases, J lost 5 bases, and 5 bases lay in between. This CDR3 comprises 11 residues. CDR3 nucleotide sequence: TGTGCCAGCAGTTGGAGGACTGAAGCTTTCTTT. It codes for CASSWRTEAFF.

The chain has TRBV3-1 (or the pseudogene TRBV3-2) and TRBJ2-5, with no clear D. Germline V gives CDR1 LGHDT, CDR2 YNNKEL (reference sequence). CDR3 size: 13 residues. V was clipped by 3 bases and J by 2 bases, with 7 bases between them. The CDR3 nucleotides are TGTGCCAGCAGCCAGAGGTGGCAAGAGACCCAGTACTTC. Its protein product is CASSQRWQETQYF.

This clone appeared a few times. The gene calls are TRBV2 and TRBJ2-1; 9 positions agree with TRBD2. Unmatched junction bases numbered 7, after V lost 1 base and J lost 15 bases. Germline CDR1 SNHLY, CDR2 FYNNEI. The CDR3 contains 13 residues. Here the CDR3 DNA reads TGTGCCAGCAGTGAAGGGGTAGCGGGAGCTTTGTTCTTC. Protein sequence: CASSEGVAGALFF.

The CDR3 protein is CASSLWSGTDTQYF. The DNA of the CDR3 is TGCGCCAGCAGCCTTTGGAGCGGCACAGATACGCAGTATTTT. The V call is TRBV5-1, the J call TRBJ2-3, with D unclear. Germline values: CDR1 SGHRS, CDR2 YFSETQ. Deletions cut 4 bases from V and 1 base from J, with 10 bases between. The CDR3 consists of 14 residues.

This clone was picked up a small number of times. The CDR3 region is CASSRGQYQPQHF. In DNA, the CDR3 is TGTGCCAGCTCACGCGGACAGTATCAGCCCCAGCATTTT. The chain links TRBV18 to TRBJ1-5; maybe TRBD1 (6 bases). Trimming shortened V by 4 bases and J by 5 bases, and 9 bases separated the two germline ends. Germline loops: CDR1 KGHSH, CDR2 LQKENI. This CDR3 has 13 amino acids.

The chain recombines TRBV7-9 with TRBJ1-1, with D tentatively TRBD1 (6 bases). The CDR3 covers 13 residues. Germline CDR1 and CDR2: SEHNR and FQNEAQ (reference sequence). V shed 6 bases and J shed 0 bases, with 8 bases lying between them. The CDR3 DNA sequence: TGTGCCAGCAGTACAGGGTTGAACACTGAAGCTTTCTTT. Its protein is CASSTGLNTEAFF. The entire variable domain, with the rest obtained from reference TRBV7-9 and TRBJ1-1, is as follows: DTGVSQNPRHKITKRGQNVTFRCDPISEHNRLYWYRQTLGQGPEFLTYFQNEAQLEKSRLLSDRFSAERPKGSFSTLEIQRTEQGDSAMYLCASSTGLNTEAFFGQGTRLTVV.

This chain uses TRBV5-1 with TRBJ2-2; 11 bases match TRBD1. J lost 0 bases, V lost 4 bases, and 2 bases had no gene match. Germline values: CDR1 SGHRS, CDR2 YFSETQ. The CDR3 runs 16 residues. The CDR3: CASSGGQGANTGELFF. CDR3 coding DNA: TGCGCCAGCAGCGGGGGACAGGGGGCGAACACCGGGGAGCTGTTTTTT.

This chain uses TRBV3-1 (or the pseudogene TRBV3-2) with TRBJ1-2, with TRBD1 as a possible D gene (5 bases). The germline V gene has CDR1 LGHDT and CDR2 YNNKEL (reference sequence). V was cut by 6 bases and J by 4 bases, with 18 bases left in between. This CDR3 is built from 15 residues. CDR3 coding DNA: TGTGCCAGCAGTTACATGACAGTCGGCGGCTATGGCTACACCTTC. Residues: CASSYMTVGGYGYTF.

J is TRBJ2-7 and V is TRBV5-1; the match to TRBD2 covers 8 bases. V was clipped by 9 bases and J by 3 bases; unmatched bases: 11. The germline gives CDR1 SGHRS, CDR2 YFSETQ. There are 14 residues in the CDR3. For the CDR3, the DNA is TGCGCCACCCCGGGGGGGCGTATGGGCTACGAGCAGTACTTC. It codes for CATPGGRMGYEQYF.

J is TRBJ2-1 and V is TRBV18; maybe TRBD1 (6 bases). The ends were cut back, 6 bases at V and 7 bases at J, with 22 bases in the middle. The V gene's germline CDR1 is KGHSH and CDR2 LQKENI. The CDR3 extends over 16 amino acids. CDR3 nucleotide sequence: TGTGCCAGCTCCGAAGAACAGGGTAGTCTTGTAAATGAGCAGTTCTTC. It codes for CASSEEQGSLVNEQFF.

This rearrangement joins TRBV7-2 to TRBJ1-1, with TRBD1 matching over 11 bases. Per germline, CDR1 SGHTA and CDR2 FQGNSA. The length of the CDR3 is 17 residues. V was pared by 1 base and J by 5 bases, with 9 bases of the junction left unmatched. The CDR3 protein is CASSLGPGTGGRTEAFF. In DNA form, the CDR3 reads TGTGCCAGCAGCTTAGGCCCCGGGACAGGGGGACGAACTGAAGCTTTCTTT.

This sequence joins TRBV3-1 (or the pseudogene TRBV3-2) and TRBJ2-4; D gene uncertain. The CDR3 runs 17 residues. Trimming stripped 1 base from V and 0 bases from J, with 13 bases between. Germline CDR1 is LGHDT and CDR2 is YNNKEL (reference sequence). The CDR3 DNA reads TGTGCCAGCAGCCAAGGGGTTCCCGAGGTAGCCAAAAACATTCAGTACTTC. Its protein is CASSQGVPEVAKNIQYF.

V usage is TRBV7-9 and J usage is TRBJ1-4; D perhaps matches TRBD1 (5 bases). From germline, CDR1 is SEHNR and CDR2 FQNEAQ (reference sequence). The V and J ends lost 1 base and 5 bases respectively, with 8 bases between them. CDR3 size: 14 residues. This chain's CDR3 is CASSLETDNEKLFF. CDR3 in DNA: TGTGCCAGCAGCTTAGAGACAGACAATGAAAAACTGTTTTTT.

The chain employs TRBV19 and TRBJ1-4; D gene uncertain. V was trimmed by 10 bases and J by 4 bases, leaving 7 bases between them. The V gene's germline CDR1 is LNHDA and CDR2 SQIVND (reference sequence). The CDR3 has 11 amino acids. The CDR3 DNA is TGTGCCACGTACATTAATGAAAAACTGTTTTTT. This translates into CATYINEKLFF.

DNA of the CDR3: TGTGCCAGCAGCGCGACTAGCGGATTGACAGATACGCAGTATTTT. Amino acids: CASSATSGLTDTQYF. The chain has TRBV9 and TRBJ2-3; TRBD2 matches at 9 bases. The CDR3 covers 15 residues. CDR1 SGDLS and CDR2 YYNGEE come from the germline V gene. V dropped 3 bases and J dropped 3; count of bases not matched to a gene: 5.

The chain's CDR3 is CASSFSGFQETQYF. CDR3 DNA: TGCGCCAGCTCTTTTTCCGGGTTCCAAGAGACCCAGTACTTC. This chain uses TRBV5-1 with TRBJ2-5; D gene unclear. Germline V gene sequence: CDR1 SGHRS, CDR2 YFSETQ. V was clipped by 7 bases and J by 1 base, with 14 bases between them. This CDR3 spans 14 amino acids.

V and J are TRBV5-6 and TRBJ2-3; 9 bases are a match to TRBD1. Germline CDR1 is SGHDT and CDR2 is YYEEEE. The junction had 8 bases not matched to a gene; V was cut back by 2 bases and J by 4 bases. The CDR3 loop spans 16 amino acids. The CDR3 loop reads CASSFPDRGVADTQYF. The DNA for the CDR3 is TGTGCCAGCAGCTTCCCGGACAGGGGTGTAGCAGATACGCAGTATTTT.

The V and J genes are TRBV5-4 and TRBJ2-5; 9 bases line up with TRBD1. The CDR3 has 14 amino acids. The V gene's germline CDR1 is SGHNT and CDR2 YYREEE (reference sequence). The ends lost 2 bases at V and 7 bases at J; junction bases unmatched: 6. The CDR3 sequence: CASSLEGQGRTQYF. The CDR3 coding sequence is TGTGCCAGCAGCTTAGAGGGACAGGGCAGGACCCAGTACTTC.